Detailed here is one T cell receptor beta chain. Here immunoSEQ multiplex PCR was the method, and the copy in TCRdb shows in-frame clones only, minus some. The sample consists of under 130,000 clones, roughly 79% of them appearing once. This sample was included in a study of blood T cell repertoires in COVID-19. The overall study: Material from acute and convalescent COVID-19 was sourced from the United States, Italy and Spain. Sources were T cells, B-cell-depleted T cells, or PBMCs; the material itself was cDNA or gDNA.

This sequence was found in a woman aged 70 to 79 with acute or convalescent COVID-19. The specimen sequenced was peripheral blood.

This CDR3 reads CAWSPTMNTEAFF. CDR3 DNA: TGTGCCTGGAGTCCCACTATGAACACTGAAGCTTTCTTT. The chain uses TRBV30 and TRBJ1-1, with unresolved D. Germline-derived CDR1 and CDR2 are GTSNPN and SVGIG (reference sequence). V was cut by 2 bases and J by 0 bases, with 7 bases left in between. The CDR3 runs to 13 residues.